This T cell receptor beta chain was captured in a study of cytomegalovirus exposure and HLA in healthy donors (dated by TCRdb to about 2017). Notes on the research overall: According to an earlier analysis of 587 of the donors, about 190 million T cells yielded some 110 million unique TCR beta sequences and around 300 Gb of sequence data. Roughly 290 gigabases of sequencing data and around 85 million unique TCR sequences made up an early release that covered 500 to 650 HLA-typed donors. Of the approximately 400 genotyped donors, roughly 80% fell in the genetic ancestry cluster associated with self-reported Caucasian donors. The study aimed to test whether cataloging public T cell receptors could reveal signatures of past pathogen exposure. The study used immunosequencing to profile the T cell repertoires of about 670 subjects and linked those repertoires to cytomegalovirus serostatus. In addition to the first cohort of 666 subjects, a separate validation cohort of under 150 different subjects was used. The study combined high-throughput TCR immunosequencing, statistical association of individual TCRs with disease status, and machine learning to predict cytomegalovirus infection status. In a later analysis, previously published TCR beta repertoires from several hundred donors were re-analyzed and high-resolution HLA genotyping was added so that TCR occurrence patterns could be studied. Rather than using new phenotypic data, the later analysis identified candidate immune exposures from TCR beta sequences and from how often those sequences occurred across donors. An earlier analysis of several hundred of the donors used high-throughput TCR beta sequencing to judge whether each TCR beta V gene segment behaved as functional or pseudogenic. Donor age, sex, ethnicity and CMV serostatus were compiled together with the repertoire data. A later genetic analysis took genome-wide SNP genotypes for about three fifths of the 666 donors and used that subset as a discovery cohort. Every repertoire in the discovery cohort had been generated on one and the same sequencing platform. Class I and class II HLA loci were covered by the typing at four-digit resolution. The number of donors typed differed by locus, with 629-630 for A, B, C, DRB1 and DQB1, roughly 550 for DQA1, nearly 610 for DPA1, and approximately 470 for DPB1. Because of strong linkage in the cohort, five DR-DQ haplotypes were treated as single units for association and clustering. Among almost 400 genotyped donors of the cohort, an average of approximately 250,000 unique TCR beta nucleotide sequences were sequenced per donor, roughly a sixth of them non-productive. Paper-wide results and their limitations: In an earlier analysis of roughly 500 of the donors, most TCR beta V segments appeared in productive rearrangements about 87% or about 30% of the time, broadly matching IMGT annotations. The 87-base-pair reads could not distinguish some IMGT-functional V segments, including TRBV6-2 and TRBV6-3, so those segments were excluded. A later analysis found that HLA-associated TCR beta chains were more clonally expanded and had lower generation probabilities than equally common non-associated chains. In a later analysis, several top co-occurrence clusters were reported to appear linked to parvovirus B19, influenza, CMV and Epstein-Barr virus. It was suggested by the authors that the approach could potentially be generalized to other disease states and immunological phenotypes. Roughly 15 rarely observed V segments, including chromosome 9 orphons, were excluded from the earlier analysis of 550 to 700 of the donors because counts were too low. Immune exposure information for the cohort was limited to CMV serostatus. At a false discovery rate of 0.05, a later analysis linked 15,000 to 20,000 TCR beta sequences to specific HLA alleles. A few of the identified cytomegalovirus-associated TCR beta chains were confirmed in vitro to be specific for cytomegalovirus antigens. In a later analysis, TCR association rates were found to vary across HLA loci, with the most associated TCRs seen for DRB1 alleles and the fewest for HLA-C alleles. A cluster of highly shared sequence variants was judged likely to represent a technical artifact of the sequencing pipeline. A further reported finding was that TCR beta sequences accurately predicted the HLA-A and HLA-B alleles for most subjects in the first cohort. Across donors, most TCR sequences were observed very rarely, whereas some public TCRs were present in many individuals. When HLA alleles, especially DR and DQ, strongly co-occurred, TCR associations were difficult to assign to individual alleles. In a later genetic analysis, a missense DCLRE1C variant was associated with V-gene and J-gene trimming of TCR beta chains, and the association was replicated in an independent cohort. Because HLA typing was missing for some donors at each locus, association tests included only the typed subset. Most CMV-associated TCR beta chains appeared to be HLA-restricted in a later analysis, and the HLA associations seemed to be driven largely by CMV exposure. The study listed 150 to 200 TCR beta chains as associated with cytomegalovirus. Linkage disequilibrium might explain the correlated functional status among segregating V segments, but an unknown experimental factor could not be excluded. The cohort was sequenced for TCR beta chains only, and without alpha or paired-chain data the features that could be detected were limited. The classifier was reported to diagnose cytomegalovirus status with high specificity and sensitivity in both the original and validation cohorts. According to a later genetic analysis, donors in an Asian-associated ancestry cluster had fewer N-insertions in productive TCRs than the approximately 630-donor mean. Sequencing depth was assumed to be roughly uniform across donors in the presence/absence analyses, though that assumption may not hold.

Libraries were constructed by the immunoSEQ multiplex PCR assay. A mixture of 60 forward primers for TCR Vbeta segments and 13 reverse primers for TCR Jbeta segments was used in the multiplex PCR. The CDR3 region of rearranged TCR beta genes was amplified from genomic DNA with a multiplex PCR assay. On the Illumina HiSeq System, the amplified TCR beta libraries were sequenced as 87-base-pair reads. As for how the authors treated the data: In a later analysis, tens of millions of unique TCR beta chains were counted across the approximately 640 repertoires, and some 10 million of these chains were shared by at least two donors. Raw reads were error-corrected and collapsed into unique sequences by a nearest-neighbor algorithm in which closely related sequences were merged to remove PCR and sequencing errors. CDR3 sequences were aligned to IMGT reference sequences to assign V, D and J gene segments. Each retained sequence needed at least a six-nucleotide match to both a V gene segment and a J gene segment. A rearrangement counted as productive if the CDR3 had no stop codons and remained in frame with V and J, and every other rearrangement counted as non-productive. CDR3 was defined according to IMGT convention as the region running from the second conserved V-encoded cysteine to the conserved J-encoded phenylalanine. The earlier analysis of some 580 of the donors excluded any sequence lacking an unambiguous match to a single V gene segment. An earlier analysis of 587 of the donors called V segments functional above 56.7% productive rearrangements and segregating when the between-donor standard deviation exceeded 5%. To diagnose cytomegalovirus status from the catalog of TCR beta chain sequences, a statistical classification framework was built. In a later analysis, V and J genes were assigned by comparing TCR nucleotide sequences against IMGT/GENE-DB human TR gene sequences. The TCRdist pipeline was used in a later analysis to assign CDR3 sequences and most-parsimonious VDJ recombination scenarios. In a later analysis, each TCR beta chain was defined by its CDR3 amino acid sequence together with its V-gene family, and reads lacking a unique V-gene family were excluded. A later analysis removed 550 to 650 highly shared, low-generation-probability nucleotide sequences to deal with suspected cross-contamination and a sequencing artifact. For each public chain, a later analysis derived a clonal expansion index from normalized ranks of inferred template counts within each repertoire. In a later analysis, generation probabilities were computed using a VDJ recombination model fitted to out-of-frame rearrangements, and the results were checked against IGoR. A later analysis scored TCR-TCR, TCR-HLA and TCR-CMV co-occurrence with hypergeometric tests, applying a repertoire-size bias correction to TCR pairs. To estimate false discovery rates, a later analysis permuted the HLA or CMV assignments 20 times. In a later analysis, co-occurring TCRs were grouped with DBSCAN, and TCRdist sequence similarity was added when clustering was performed within HLA-allele-positive subsets. Co-occurrence clustering excluded repertoires with fewer than 30,000 or more than 120,000 public chains, plus five with anomalous nucleotide sharing. TCRdb's version of the immuneACCESS table is confined to in-frame rearrangements and falls short of the full clone set. An unresolved V gene accounts for under half of the shortfall where checked; the remainder is of unknown origin. That table furnishes V, J and clone size, whereas the DNA furnished D and trimming. The sample table lists some 180,000 clones, roughly 85% of them with a count of one. Of the sample, 4.4% falls within the top ten clones.

Counted from cysteine to phenylalanine, this CDR3 has 14 amino acids. Only the CDR3 DNA stays, 42 bases, in frame from base 1. Germline trimming amounts to 6 bases on V and 7 bases on J, with 4 as the count of junction bases outside the gene matches. CDR1 and CDR2 were assigned from the germline V gene as MGHDK and SYGVNS. With regard to this clone: The clone's antigen remains unknown. Base qualities were left out, and no much larger clone turns up one base away.

The cohort consisted of approximately 690 healthy bone marrow donors. At the time of sampling, every cohort member was nominally healthy, though immune exposures that went unrecorded were likely present. The donor was CMV seropositive and belonged to the group of 250 to 300 seropositive cohort members. Each donor provided a peripheral blood sample, and peripheral blood mononuclear cells were used for TCR beta sequencing. The Qiagen DNeasy Blood Extraction Kit was used to extract genomic DNA from the blood cell samples. Input material: PBMCs. Recombination joined TRBV25-1 with TRBJ2-1; 12 bases in the middle match TRBD2. The origin of this receptor is a woman in her 30s in good health and CMV-seropositive. The DNA is TGTGCCAGCAGGCTAGCGGGAGGGGGTAATGAGCAGTTCTTC. Translated, it gives CASRLAGGGNEQFF.